The T cell receptor beta chain under discussion was sequenced for a study of cytomegalovirus exposure and HLA in healthy donors. Background on the study: The approximately 670 first-cohort repertoires and the 95 to 150 validation repertoires shared the same platform, a later analysis reported. Study results and caveats: Later, an analysis found that TCR clusters from the first cohort tended to co-occur in the 120 or so validation repertoires. Associated with cytomegalovirus, according to the listing, were 150 to 200 TCR beta chains.

Method: immunoSEQ multiplex PCR; TCRdb's copy keeps in-frame clones and lacks some. The sample has tens of thousands of clones, roughly 94% seen once. This clone was recorded once. The antigen remains unidentified. The CDR3 extends over 15 amino acids. Looked up from germline, CDR1 is SGHRS and CDR2 is YFSETQ. Deletions cut 3 bases from V and 2 bases from J, with 9 bases between. This rearrangement joins TRBV5-1 to TRBJ2-6; D remains ambiguous. The sequence derives from a young woman in good health and CMV-seropositive. Sequenced input: PBMCs. The DNA of the CDR3 is TGCGCCAGCAGCTCCTACGAGGCTGGGGCCAACGTCCTGACTTTC. Translating gives CASSSYEAGANVLTF.